This TCR beta chain emerged from a study of tumor-infiltrating lymphocytes in primary liver carcinoma. About the study: Patients were men and women aged 30 to 69 years. About 3.5 to 8 million productive TCRbeta reads were obtained from the samples, with similar numbers across tissue types.

Unsorted bulk tissue (roughly 19-31 mg) underwent RNA and DNA co-extraction. Researchers took samples from five separate regions of each tumor. The study found over 80% viable tumor cells in every tumor sample. Making TCR beta cDNA involved 400 to 600 ng total RNA and a constant-region primer. ARM-PCR, slightly modified, supplied the TCR beta libraries through three nested multiplex PCR rounds. Each of the first two PCR rounds ran approximately 10 cycles with TRBV1-TRBV30 forward and C-beta reverse primers. TCRdb fed the multiplex PCR reads into MiXCR, producing one record per CDR3 protein. The sample holds 100,000 or so distinct CDR3 sequences; approximately 80% are singletons and the top ten take approximately 21%. This CDR3 is 13 amino acids long. With 9 bases clipped from V and 11 bases from J, the junction kept 15 bases outside the gene matches. Germline V gene lookup returns CDR1 MNHEY and CDR2 SVGAGI.

The origin of this receptor is a middle-aged man with primary liver carcinoma and hepatitis B virus infection. Sample: liver tumor tissue from sampling region 3. Subset indicated: tumor region T3, left-lateral pole. The gene calls are TRBV6-5 and TRBJ1-1; 7 bases align to TRBD1. CDR3 coding DNA: TGTGCCAGTATCCAGACCCTACAGGGGAGGGCTTTCTTT. It specifies CASIQTLQGRAFF.